These 29 T cell receptor beta chains originate from one sample sequenced in a study of shared clonotypes between healthy human individuals. The assay was immunoSEQ multiplex PCR, and TCRdb's table has in-frame clones only and misses some. The table shows about 2.3 million clones, with roughly 93% occurring only once. The sequencing input was naive CD4+ T cells from PBMCs. Specified subset: CD45RA+ positively selected. All receptors come from a man in his late teens or twenties in good health. Some clones in this sample may be carry-over from other donors' samples.

The chain links TRBV23-1 to TRBJ2-1, with D unresolved. TRBV23-1 is an open reading frame whose function is uncertain. This CDR3 has 15 amino acids. Between the trimmed V and J ends, which lost 7 bases and 0 bases, there was a span of 13 bases. The CDR3 DNA follows: TGCGCCAGCACCACCCCCCCCAGCTCCTACAATGAGCAGTTCTTC. This codes for CASTTPPSSYNEQFF.

This chain links TRBV7-3 with TRBJ2-1; no clear D gene. CDR1 is SGHTA, CDR2 FQGTGA, per germline. CDR3 length: 13 residues. The V and J ends lost 1 base and 6 bases respectively, with 7 bases between them. The CDR3 region is CASSLNWANEQFF. The CDR3 DNA follows: TGTGCCAGCAGCTTAAATTGGGCCAATGAGCAGTTCTTC.

The chain is built from TRBV9 and TRBJ2-7; 8 bases are a match to TRBD2. The CDR3 extends over 14 amino acids. The germline gives CDR1 SGDLS, CDR2 YYNGEE. Trimming at V came to 4 bases and at J to 7 bases, leaving 10 bases not matched to a gene. The CDR3 DNA is TGTGCCAGCAGCCCCGGTCGGCGGGAGGCTGAGCAGTACTTC. Its translation is CASSPGRREAEQYF.

The chain uses TRBV7-9 and TRBJ2-5; D is perhaps TRBD1 (6 bases). In germline, CDR1 is SEHNR, CDR2 FQNEAQ (reference sequence). CDR3 length: 15 residues. Trimming took 4 bases from V and 1 from J, leaving 13 bases between them. The CDR3: CASSSPGHSQETQYF. CDR3 nucleotide sequence: TGTGCCAGCAGCTCACCGGGACACAGCCAAGAGACCCAGTACTTC.

J is TRBJ2-1 and V is TRBV5-1; D may be TRBD2 (6 bases). Per the germline V gene, CDR1 is SGHRS and CDR2 is YFSETQ. The V gene lost 7 bases and the J gene lost 10 bases, with 27 bases spanning the gap. The CDR3 consists of 16 residues. CDR3 DNA sequence: TGCGCCAGCGCCCCCGACCTCCCGCCACTAGCAGAAGAGCAGTTCTTC. Its translation: CASAPDLPPLAEEQFF.

The V call is TRBV2, the J call TRBJ2-4, with TRBD1 as a possible D gene (6 bases). Looked up from germline, CDR1 is SNHLY and CDR2 is FYNNEI. Trimming left V 6 bases short and J 2 bases short, with 11 bases between. CDR3 length equals 14 residues. The CDR3: CASSGGQSKNIQYF. CDR3 bases: TGTGCCAGCAGCGGAGGACAGTCCAAAAACATTCAGTACTTC.

The chain combines TRBV7-6 with TRBJ2-6; either TRBD1 or TRBD2 may fit D (5 bases each). The CDR3 spans 14 residues. CDR1 is SGHVS, CDR2 FNYEAQ, per germline. Trimming left V 8 bases short and J 2 bases short, with 10 bases between. CDR3 amino acids: CASGGDAGANVLTF. In DNA, the CDR3 is TGTGCCAGCGGGGGAGATGCTGGGGCCAACGTCCTGACTTTC.

V and J are TRBV5-8 and TRBJ1-5, with D possibly TRBD1 on 5 matching bases. There are 13 residues in the CDR3. Trimming took off 4 bases at V and 10 bases at J, with 15 bases between the two ends. Germline lookup yields CDR1 SGHTS and CDR2 YDEGEE. In nucleotides, the CDR3 is TGTGCCAGCAGCCTTGGGGGGTATCGACCCCAGCATTTT. Protein sequence: CASSLGGYRPQHF.

For this clone: The junction shows a germline mismatch at one end, possibly a read error. The chain recombines TRBV10-3 with TRBJ1-2; 11 nucleotides agree with TRBD1. This CDR3 region has 14 residues. Per the germline V gene, CDR1 is ENHRY and CDR2 is SYGVKD. Here the CDR3 reads CAITEDRGLWSYTF. DNA for the CDR3: TGTGCCATCACTGAGGACAGGGGGCTCTGGAGCTACACCTTC.

The V and J genes are TRBV19 and TRBJ2-7; D may match TRBD1 or TRBD2 (6 bases each). The CDR3 extends over 14 amino acids. With 3 bases removed from V and 1 base from J, the gap between germline ends came to 10 bases. Germline V gene lookup returns CDR1 LNHDA and CDR2 SQIVND (reference sequence). Here the CDR3 reads CASSMRRGSYEQYF. The CDR3 bases are TGTGCCAGTAGTATGCGGAGGGGGTCCTACGAGCAGTACTTC.

This clone was recorded once. This sample also contains other DNA sequences that code for the same CDR3. This chain links TRBV5-1 with TRBJ2-7; no definite D call. The CDR3 is made up of 13 amino acids. Germline lookup yields CDR1 SGHRS and CDR2 YFSETQ. The V gene lost 0 bases and the J gene lost 4 bases, with 8 bases spanning the gap. The CDR3 DNA reads TGCGCCAGCAGCTTGGAGGGCGGTTACGAGCAGTACTTC. Its translation: CASSLEGGYEQYF. Supplemented by reference TRBV5-1 and TRBJ2-7, the full variable domain reads KAGVTQTPRYLIKTRGQQVTLSCSPISGHRSVSWYQQTPGQGLQFLFEYFSETQRNKGNFPGRFSGRQFSNSRSEMNVSTLELGDSALYLCASSLEGGYEQYFGPGTRLTVT.

The V and J genes are TRBV7-2 and TRBJ2-1; D possibly corresponds to TRBD2 (6 bases). The V and J ends lost 1 base and 4 bases respectively, with 8 bases between them. Germline CDR1 reads SGHTA; CDR2 reads FQGNSA. There are 14 residues in the CDR3. The CDR3 bases are TGTGCCAGCAGCTTAGGGGGACTTTACAATGAGCAGTTCTTC. Translated: CASSLGGLYNEQFF.

This rearrangement joins TRBV28 to TRBJ2-2; D is tentatively TRBD1 or TRBD2 (5 bases each). Trimming removed 6 bases at V and 0 bases at J, with 17 bases between. This CDR3 contains 17 residues. Germline V gene data show CDR1 as MDHEN and CDR2 as SYDVKM. CDR3 coding DNA: TGTGCCAGCAGGCTAAGTTGGGGGACGGCGAACACCGGGGAGCTGTTTTTT. This translates into CASRLSWGTANTGELFF.

The chain carries TRBV9 and TRBJ2-1, with TRBD1 matching 11 bases. The germline gives CDR1 SGDLS, CDR2 YYNGEE. This CDR3 is 14 amino acids long. Germline trimming cut 6 bases from V and 3 bases from J; bases unmatched to any gene: 2. The CDR3 DNA follows: TGTGCCAGCACCGGGACAGGGGGCTACAATGAGCAGTTCTTC. It is translated as CASTGTGGYNEQFF.

This clone was picked up one time. The CDR3 spells CASRGASSYEQYF. The CDR3 DNA follows: TGTGCCAGCAGGGGGGCTAGCTCCTACGAGCAGTACTTC. This chain connects TRBV28 to TRBJ2-7; weak D call: TRBD1 (6 bases). The germline V and J ends were trimmed by 6 bases and 0 bases, with 9 bases remaining between them. This CDR3 has 13 residues. The germline V gene encodes CDR1 MDHEN and CDR2 SYDVKM. The complete variable domain, with remaining parts taken from reference TRBV28 and TRBJ2-7, reads DVKVTQSSRYLVKRTGEKVFLECVQDMDHENMFWYRQDPGLGLRLIYFSYDVKMKEKGDIPEGYSVSREKKERFSLILESASTNQTSMYLCASRGASSYEQYFGPGTRLTVT.

The chain has TRBV6-1 and TRBJ2-7; the D gene is possibly TRBD1 (5 bases). The CDR3 contains 14 residues. V lost 0 bases and J 5 bases, leaving 11 bases between the germline ends. Germline V gives CDR1 MNHNS, CDR2 SASEGT. CDR3 residues: CASSEAQAGNEQYF. CDR3 bases: TGTGCCAGCAGTGAAGCGCAGGCAGGGAACGAGCAGTACTTC.

On this clone itself: Distinct nucleotide sequences in the sample also encode this CDR3. The CDR3 reads CASSPSGTNEQFF. CDR3 DNA: TGTGCCAGCTCGCCTAGCGGCACAAATGAGCAGTTCTTC. The rearrangement uses TRBV18 and TRBJ2-1, with 7 nucleotides matching TRBD2. Germline loops: CDR1 KGHSH, CDR2 LQKENI. V lost 6 bases and J lost 7; bases outside the gene matches: 6. CDR3 length equals 13 residues.

V usage is TRBV15 and J usage is TRBJ2-5, with 7 positions matching TRBD2. The CDR3 has 15 amino acids. The germline gives CDR1 LNHNV, CDR2 YYDKDF (reference sequence). Unmatched junction bases numbered 5, after V lost 1 base and J lost 3 bases. CDR3 region: CATSRGTLAEETQYF. For the CDR3, the DNA is TGTGCCACCAGCAGAGGAACGCTAGCGGAAGAGACCCAGTACTTC.

This clone showed up just once. CDR3 loop: CSAGDRGRGVTEAFF. In nucleotides, the CDR3 is TGCAGCGCCGGGGACAGGGGGCGCGGAGTCACTGAAGCTTTCTTT. J is TRBJ1-1 and V is TRBV29-1, with 12 bases lining up with TRBD1. Germline CDR1 is SQVTM and CDR2 is ANQGSEA. The CDR3 has 15 amino acids. Trimming removed 7 bases from V and 4 bases from J; junction bases left unmatched: 10.

The V gene is TRBV7-3, the J gene TRBJ2-1; TRBD2 matches at 8 bases. The CDR3 has 21 residues. V was pared by 5 bases and J by 3 bases, with 24 bases of the junction left unmatched. CDR1 and CDR2 (germline): SGHTA, FQGTGA. CDR3: CASSTYSGTSYDQEDYNEQFF. CDR3 DNA: TGTGCCAGCAGCACGTACTCCGGGACTAGTTATGATCAAGAAGACTACAATGAGCAGTTCTTC.

The chain carries TRBV5-5 and TRBJ1-5; the D gene is possibly TRBD1 (5 bases). Germline V gene lookup returns CDR1 SGHKS and CDR2 YYEKEE (reference sequence). The V and J ends lost 4 bases and 7 bases respectively, with 24 bases between them. The CDR3 is 17 residues long. The CDR3 region has the DNA TGTGCCAGCAGCGCCGAAATTGATCGGGGCCCCGGGCAGCCCCAGCATTTT. It translates to CASSAEIDRGPGQPQHF.

For this clone: A much more abundant neighbour one base away suggests this may be a read error. The same CDR3 also results from other DNA sequences found in this sample. The chain links TRBV7-3 to TRBJ1-1, with a possible D match to TRBD1 (5 bases). The CDR3 runs 13 residues. Germline V CDR1 and CDR2: SGHTA, FQGTGA. The V gene lost 5 bases and the J gene lost 1 base, with 8 bases spanning the gap. CDR3 region: CASSQGRNTEAFF. For the CDR3, the DNA is TGTGCCAGCAGCCAGGGAAGGAACACTGAAGCTTTCTTT.

This sequence joins TRBV30 and TRBJ1-2; 7 bases are a match to TRBD1. The CDR3 covers 12 residues. V was pared by 3 bases and J by 12 bases, with 10 bases of the junction left unmatched. Germline CDR1 is GTSNPN and CDR2 is SVGIG (reference sequence). The CDR3 bases are TGTGCCTGGAGCCTAAGGACAGGCACGAACACCTTC. It encodes CAWSLRTGTNTF.

Regarding this clone: The sample has other DNA sequences that encode this CDR3 too. The V gene is TRBV29-1, the J gene TRBJ2-2, with TRBD2 matching 7 bases. In germline, CDR1 is SQVTM, CDR2 ANQGSEA. CDR3 length: 11 residues. The V gene end was trimmed by 6 bases and the J gene end by 5 bases; junction bases not matched to a gene: 0. CDR3 coding DNA: TGCAGCGTGGGGGGGACCGGGGAGCTGTTTTTT. Translation gives CSVGGTGELFF.

The chain recombines TRBV7-9 with TRBJ2-3; 11 bases align to TRBD2. CDR3 length: 16 amino acids. Germline lookup yields CDR1 SEHNR and CDR2 FQNEAQ (reference sequence). The V segment lost 3 bases and the J segment 0 bases; nucleotides outside the gene matches: 2. CDR3 amino acids: CASSLTSGTSTDTQYF. The DNA of the CDR3 is TGTGCCAGCAGCTTGACTAGCGGGACTAGCACAGATACGCAGTATTTT. Variable domain in full (rest from reference TRBV7-9 and TRBJ2-3): DTGVSQNPRHKITKRGQNVTFRCDPISEHNRLYWYRQTLGQGPEFLTYFQNEAQLEKSRLLSDRFSAERPKGSFSTLEIQRTEQGDSAMYLCASSLTSGTSTDTQYFGPGTRLTVL.

The rearrangement links TRBV30 to TRBJ2-3; 8 nucleotides align to TRBD2. The CDR3 covers 14 residues. V trimming: 6 bases; J trimming: 0 bases; junction bases outside the gene matches: 5. Germline CDR1 and CDR2: GTSNPN and SVGIG (reference sequence). CDR3 in DNA: TGTGCCTGCCTGCCTAGCGGGAGCACAGATACGCAGTATTTT. Translation gives CACLPSGSTDTQYF.

The chain joins TRBV11-1 to TRBJ1-2; 10 bases map to TRBD1. CDR1 and CDR2 (germline): SGHAT, FQDESV (reference sequence). After removal of 5 bases from V and 0 bases from J, the junction contained 9 bases not matched to a gene. CDR3 size: 17 residues. The CDR3 region has the DNA TGTGCCAGCAGCCCTGGACAGGGGGGAAGAGCTAACTATGGCTACACCTTC. This gives the protein CASSPGQGGRANYGYTF.

The rearrangement joins TRBV18 to TRBJ1-5; tentatively, D is TRBD1 (5 bases). V lost 6 bases and J lost 0, with 12 bases in between. Germline loops: CDR1 KGHSH, CDR2 LQKENI. The CDR3 covers 15 residues. The CDR3 coding sequence is TGTGCCAGCTCCCCAAAAGGGGATAGCAATCAGCCCCAGCATTTT. Amino acid sequence: CASSPKGDSNQPQHF.

V is TRBV7-3 and J is TRBJ2-3; 8 bases fit TRBD2. The CDR3 is 13 residues long. Germline values: CDR1 SGHTA, CDR2 FQGTGA. The trim removed 7 bases at V and 5 bases at J, leaving 5 bases unmatched. CDR3 sequence (DNA): TGTGCCAGCACGGCGGGAGGAAGAGATACGCAGTATTTT. This translates into CASTAGGRDTQYF.